Listed below are T cell receptor beta chains from one sample, sequenced in a study of T cells in Graves' hyperthyroidism and ophthalmopathy. TCRdb called the multiplex PCR reads again in MiXCR, with one record for every CDR3 protein. The data hold roughly 520,000 distinct CDR3 sequences, with around 22% observed a single time. The sequenced sample consisted of blood. The source is a woman between 25 and 40 years old with Graves' ophthalmopathy. CDR3s include the opening cysteine and the closing phenylalanine or tryptophan. A D gene is named only where the DNA matches it firmly. The size entry is marked missing in some rows and otherwise reads once, few, many or a size class.

J | D | size | V | DNA | CDR3
TRBJ1-1 | NA | few | TRBV5-1 | TGCGCCAGCAGCTCAGGGGTGAACACTGAAGCTTTCTTT | CASSSGVNTEAFF
TRBJ1-5 | NA | many | TRBV18 | TGTGCCAGCTCACCAACGGGACACCCCAATCAGCCCCAGCATTTT | CASSPTGHPNQPQHF
TRBJ2-7 | TRBD1 | many | TRBV7-9 | TGTGCCAGCAGCTTAGAGGGGACAGGAGTCGACGAGCAGTACTTC | CASSLEGTGVDEQYF
TRBJ1-2 | TRBD1 | NA | TRBV28 | TGTGCCAGCATCCAAACAGGGGACTATGGCTACACCTTC | CASIQTGDYGYTF
TRBJ2-2 | NA | few | TRBV10-3 | TGTGCCATCAGTGAGTCTGGACAGCCCCACGGGGAGCTGTTTTTT | CAISESGQPHGELFF
TRBJ2-5 | NA | NA | TRBV12-3/TRBV12-4 | TGTGCCAGCAGTTTTCTTTGGGAAGGGGATGACCAAGAGACCCAGTACTTC | CASSFLWEGDDQETQYF
TRBJ2-2 | NA | NA | TRBV6-1 | TGTGCCAGCAGTGAAGACAGTGCCGGGGAGCTGTTTTTT | CASSEDSAGELFF
TRBJ1-2 | NA | NA | TRBV6-1 | TGTGCCAGCAGCCTCGAACTGACGGGTTACTATGGCTACACCTTC | CASSLELTGYYGYTF
TRBJ2-7 | TRBD1 | many | TRBV12-3/TRBV12-4 | TGTGCCAGCAGTTGGACAGGGGGTGCCTACGAGCAGTACTTC | CASSWTGGAYEQYF
TRBJ2-7 | NA | NA | TRBV9 | TGTGCCAGCAGCGTAAGGTGGGACACCGGTGAAAACTACGAGCAGTACTTC | CASSVRWDTGENYEQYF
TRBJ2-2 | TRBD1 | many | TRBV4-1 | TGCGCCAGCAGCAGACAGGGGGTGGATGGGGAGCTGTTTTTT | CASSRQGVDGELFF
TRBJ2-7 | NA | many | TRBV28 | TGTGCCAGCAGTTCGTCCCACGAGCAGTACTTC | CASSSSHEQYF
TRBJ2-7 | NA | many | TRBV27 | TGTGCCAGCAGTTTAGGCGTTTCGGTGGGCGAGCAGTACTTC | CASSLGVSVGEQYF